This record concerns one TCR beta chain sequence. Its antigen is unknown. Per-base qualities were not stored, and no clone one base away is much larger. Inclusive of the bounding cysteine and phenylalanine, the CDR3 is 14 residues long. Of all the DNA, just the CDR3 is kept, 42 bases in frame from base 1. CDR1 LNHNV and CDR2 YYDKDF were looked up in the germline V gene (reference sequence). V lost 0 bases and J lost 13 bases, and the count of bases not matched to a germline gene is 12. The data were taken from a study of T-cell memory formation after mild COVID-19 (TCRdb year 2021). About the study as a whole: TCR sequence clusters from the two donors were largely donor specific. Longitudinal TCRalpha and TCRbeta repertoire sequencing tracked T-cell clones expanding and contracting after mild COVID-19 in two donors. The cohort comprised two young, previously healthy adult volunteers, one female and one male.

Overall results and qualifications from the work: The second-wave clones that peaked on day 37 were not confirmed to be SARS-CoV-2 specific. Contracting CD4+ clones appeared mostly in the CM and EM memory subsets, whereas CD8+ clones were enriched in EMRA. Clones that contracted from day 15 to 85 showed balanced CD4/CD8 phenotypes, whereas a second wave of clones that expanded from day 15 to 37 leaned towards CD4+. The detection of some responding clones in pre-infection memory suggests that pre-existing cross-reactive memory T cells joined the SARS-CoV-2 response. Only a couple of mild cases were covered by the study, and larger cohorts that include severe cases with pre-infection samples were considered necessary.

Ficoll-Paque density gradient centrifugation was the method used to isolate PBMCs. Data came from an Illumina NovaSeq 6000. TCRalpha and TCRbeta cDNA libraries were constructed by 5'RACE with constant-segment primers, with sample barcodes and unique molecular identifiers being introduced. Trizol reagent was used to extract RNA from every sample. The libraries were amplified in two PCR steps, and the second step added a second sample barcode and Illumina TruSeq adapters. The libraries were sequenced on an Illumina NovaSeq using 2 x 150 bp paired-end reads. Regarding the original processing steps: With migec v1.2.7, reads were demultiplexed and then collapsed into UMI-guided consensus sequences. Using mixcr v2.1.11, UMI consensuses were aligned to TRA and TRB V and J templates and then assembled into clonotypes. Clonotypes were classified as expanded or contracted when called significant by both edgeR and NoisET, with noise models trained on biological replicates. For edgeR calls, the thresholds were a false discovery rate-adjusted p below 0.01 and a log2 fold-change of 1. As an exploratory analysis of dynamics, max-normalized trajectories of the 1000 most abundant clonotypes were examined by PCA with hierarchical clustering. Each responding clone was given a CD4 or CD8 phenotype based on the CD4+ and CD8+ repertoires, which had been sequenced separately. TCRdb reanalyzed the raw reads on its own, using fastp at Q25 for trimming and MiXCR for clone calling, and kept in-frame beta chains. Identical CDR3 proteins give one entry, which carries the most common genes and DNA. TCRdb assigned the V and J calls; the authors' analysis was not used. The sample includes about 100,000 distinct CDR3 sequences, with approximately 12% observed a single time. The top ten clones comprise about two fifths of the sample.

Sequencing was done on a sample of PBMCs or a T cell subset sorted from them (not recorded which). The chain was built from TRBV15 and TRBJ2-7, and 7 junction bases match TRBD1. This clonotype was obtained from a man younger than 35 who had mild COVID-19 (a few samples of this study predate the infection). The sample titles of this study are shuffled in the database, so cell type and time point are left out; the donor was told from shared clones. The CDR3 region has the sequence CATSREQGIVGQYF. The sequenced DNA: TGTGCCACCAGCAGAGAACAGGGGATCGTCGGACAATACTTC.